The entry below describes one TCR beta chain. The source of the sample is a study of blood T cell repertoires in COVID-19. Study summary: Whether acute or convalescent, the COVID-19 samples came from the United States, Italy and Spain.

Looked up from germline, CDR1 is SGDLS and CDR2 is YYNGEE. Trimming removed 0 bases from V and 5 bases from J, with 14 bases in between. There are 15 residues in the CDR3. The assay was immunoSEQ multiplex PCR, and TCRdb's table has in-frame clones only and misses some. The data contain about 260,000 clones, 88% of them singletons. The TCR comes from a human donor in a cohort sampled during active COVID-19. Material: peripheral blood. This chain joins TRBV9 and TRBJ2-5; D might be TRBD2 (6 bases). CDR3 sequence reads: CASSVGDGGRETQYF. CDR3 nucleotide sequence: TGTGCCAGCAGCGTAGGGGATGGAGGGAGGGAGACCCAGTACTTC.